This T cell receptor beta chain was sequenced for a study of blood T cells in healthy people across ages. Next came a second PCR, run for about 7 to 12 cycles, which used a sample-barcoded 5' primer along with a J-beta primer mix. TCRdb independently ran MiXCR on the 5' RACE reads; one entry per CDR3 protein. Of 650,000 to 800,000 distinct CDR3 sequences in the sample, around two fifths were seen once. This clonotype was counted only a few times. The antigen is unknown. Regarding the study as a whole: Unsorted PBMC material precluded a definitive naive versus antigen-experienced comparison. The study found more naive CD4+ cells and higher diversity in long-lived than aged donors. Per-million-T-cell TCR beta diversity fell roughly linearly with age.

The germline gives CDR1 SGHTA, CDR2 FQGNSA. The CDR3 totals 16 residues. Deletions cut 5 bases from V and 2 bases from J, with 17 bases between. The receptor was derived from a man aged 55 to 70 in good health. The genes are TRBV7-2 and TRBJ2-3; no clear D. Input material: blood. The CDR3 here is CASSRLGQRATDTQYF. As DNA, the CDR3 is TGTGCCAGCAGCCGCCTAGGGCAGAGAGCCACAGATACGCAGTATTTT.